What follows are 28 T cell receptor beta chains derived from one specimen sequenced in a study of blood T cell repertoires in COVID-19. Sequencing used immunoSEQ multiplex PCR; TCRdb keeps in-frame clones, though not all of them. The sample contains about 200,000 clones, about 85% of which appear only once. The material sequenced was peripheral blood. These receptors came from a man aged 40-50 years with acute or convalescent COVID-19.

For this clone: A much larger clone lies one base from this, so it may be a read error. This chain joins TRBV7-9 and TRBJ2-7, with 7 bases that match TRBD1. This CDR3 region has 14 residues. CDR1 is SEHNR, CDR2 FQNEAQ, per germline (reference sequence). V trimming: 4 bases; J trimming: 0 bases; junction bases outside the gene matches: 3. Written as DNA, the CDR3 is TGTGCCAGCAGCTCCCGGGACAGCTCCTACGAGCAGTACTTC. This sequence encodes CASSSRDSSYEQYF.

The CDR3 sequence is CASSTGTAQETQYF. Here the CDR3 DNA reads TGCGCCAGCAGCACCGGGACAGCCCAGGAGACCCAGTACTTC. The chain employs TRBV5-1 and TRBJ2-5, with 7 bases identical to TRBD1. V lost 4 bases and J lost 5; bases outside the gene matches: 8. CDR3 size: 14 residues. Germline V gives CDR1 SGHRS, CDR2 YFSETQ. Together with reference TRBV5-1 and TRBJ2-5, the CDR3 gives the full variable domain: KAGVTQTPRYLIKTRGQQVTLSCSPISGHRSVSWYQQTPGQGLQFLFEYFSETQRNKGNFPGRFSGRQFSNSRSEMNVSTLELGDSALYLCASSTGTAQETQYFGPGTRLLVL.

The rearrangement uses TRBV7-9 and TRBJ2-3; the match to TRBD2 covers 10 bases. The ends lost 3 bases at V and 6 bases at J; junction bases unmatched: 12. In germline, CDR1 is SEHNR, CDR2 FQNEAQ (reference sequence). CDR3 size: 17 residues. In nucleotides, the CDR3 is TGTGCCAGCAGCTTTCTGGTGGCTAGCGGGAGTGCGGATACGCAGTATTTT. This sequence encodes CASSFLVASGSADTQYF.

The chain couples TRBV24-1 to TRBJ2-1; 11 bases map to TRBD2. Germline CDR1 KGHDR, CDR2 SFDVKD. Trimming at V came to 5 bases and at J to 5 bases, leaving 7 bases not matched to a gene. The CDR3 spans 16 residues. In DNA, the CDR3 is TGTGCCACCAGTGTCCTAGCGGGAGGCAAAAACAATGAGCAGTTCTTC. This sequence encodes CATSVLAGGKNNEQFF.

Regarding this clone: The junction does not match germline at one end; this may be a read error. The rearrangement links TRBV10-2 to TRBJ2-1, with 9 bases lining up with TRBD2. The CDR3 extends over 14 amino acids. Germline loops: CDR1 WSHSY, CDR2 SAAADI. The CDR3 DNA follows: TGCGCCAGCAATGAGCGGGGGGCCTACAATGAGCAGTTCTTC. Protein product: CASNERGAYNEQFF.

The CDR3 DNA reads as TGTGCCAGCAGTGGATTCGGGACTAGCGGCTACGAGCAGTACTTC. Translation: CASSGFGTSGYEQYF. The chain joins TRBV25-1 to TRBJ2-7; 11 bases are shared with TRBD2. Trimming removed 4 bases from V and 3 bases from J; junction bases left unmatched: 5. Germline V gene sequence: CDR1 MGHDK, CDR2 SYGVNS. The CDR3 covers 15 residues.

The chain employs TRBV29-1 and TRBJ1-4; D call uncertain. Trimming left V 7 bases short and J 8 bases short, with 11 bases between. Per germline, CDR1 SQVTM and CDR2 ANQGSEA. The CDR3 sequence is 11 residues long. As DNA, the CDR3 is TGCAGCGCCGTGCGAGGCGAAAAACTGTTTTTT. It codes for CSAVRGEKLFF. Supplemented by reference TRBV29-1 and TRBJ1-4, the full variable domain reads SAVISQKPSRDICQRGTSLTIQCQVDSQVTMMFWYRQQPGQSLTLIATANQGSEATYESGFVIDKFPISRPNLTFSTLTVSNMSPEDSSIYLCSAVRGEKLFFGSGTQLSVL.

This rearrangement joins TRBV5-8 to TRBJ1-5, with a tentative D call TRBD1 (6 bases). The V gene's germline CDR1 is SGHTS and CDR2 YDEGEE. The CDR3 is 14 amino acids. Trimming left V 2 bases short and J 7 bases short, with 13 bases between. As DNA, the CDR3 is TGTGCCAGCAGCTTTGGGGGGGCCGGGCAGCCCCAGCATTTT. It yields the protein CASSFGGAGQPQHF.

The chain is built from TRBV28 and TRBJ1-2, with TRBD1 matching over 10 bases. Trimming at V came to 8 bases and at J to 8 bases, leaving 11 bases not matched to a gene. The CDR3 is made up of 14 amino acids. Germline V gene sequence: CDR1 MDHEN, CDR2 SYDVKM. CDR3 sequence: CASSWDRGIWGYTF. For the CDR3, the DNA is TGTGCCAGCTCTTGGGACAGGGGAATTTGGGGCTACACCTTC.

The chain combines TRBV3-1 (or the pseudogene TRBV3-2) with TRBJ1-1, with a weak D call TRBD1 (6 bases). This CDR3 region has 13 residues. Between the trimmed V and J ends, which lost 4 bases and 11 bases, there was a span of 17 bases. Germline assignment: CDR1 LGHDT and CDR2 YNNKEL (reference sequence). The CDR3 loop reads CASSLRQDLFAFF. The CDR3 coding sequence is TGTGCCAGCAGCCTCCGACAGGATCTCTTTGCTTTCTTT.

The genes are TRBV4-3 and TRBJ2-1; D not resolved. With 0 bases removed from V and 0 bases from J, the gap between germline ends came to 9 bases. The germline gives CDR1 LGHNA, CDR2 YSLEER. CDR3 size: 16 residues. The chain's CDR3 is CASSQDDTGSYNEQFF. As DNA, the CDR3 is TGCGCCAGCAGCCAAGACGACACCGGCTCCTACAATGAGCAGTTCTTC.

This chain uses TRBV19 with TRBJ1-1; 7 bases fit TRBD1. J gave up 1 base and V 3 bases, and 8 bases lay outside the gene matches. The CDR3 has 16 amino acids. The V gene's germline CDR1 is LNHDA and CDR2 SQIVND (reference sequence). In DNA form, the CDR3 reads TGTGCCAGTAGTATTATGGGCAGACAGGGGAACACTGAAGCTTTCTTT. It translates to CASSIMGRQGNTEAFF.

The chain is built from TRBV7-9 and TRBJ2-1; D is unresolved. Germline assignment: CDR1 SEHNR and CDR2 FQNEAQ (reference sequence). V shed 1 base and J shed 8 bases, with 9 bases lying between them. CDR3 size: 13 residues. The CDR3 DNA reads as TGTGCCAGCAGCTTAGTTCCAGGCCATGAGCAGTTCTTC. The encoded protein is CASSLVPGHEQFF.

V is TRBV4-2 and J is TRBJ2-3; D may be TRBD1 (5 bases). CDR1 LGHNA and CDR2 YNFKEQ come from the germline V gene. The germline V and J ends were trimmed by 4 bases and 0 bases, with 17 bases remaining between them. The CDR3 is 17 amino acids. The CDR3 coding sequence is TGTGCCAGCAGCCGAACTCAGGGCGCACCTAGCACAGATACGCAGTATTTT. Protein: CASSRTQGAPSTDTQYF.

The chain has TRBV6-5 and TRBJ2-7; no clear D gene. V was pared by 4 bases and J by 12 bases, with 13 bases between. Germline lookup yields CDR1 MNHEY and CDR2 SVGAGI. The CDR3 consists of 11 residues. CDR3 nucleotide sequence: TGTGCCAGCAGTTCCGCAAGAGTTTTGTACTTC. The encoded protein is CASSSARVLYF.

J is TRBJ2-2 and V is TRBV28; 7 bases are a match to TRBD2. The CDR3 contains 14 residues. Germline lookup yields CDR1 MDHEN and CDR2 SYDVKM. Losses at the gene ends were 6 bases for V and 5 bases for J; bases not matched to a gene: 6. CDR3 nucleotide sequence: TGTGCCAGCAGGCGGGGGTCGGGTACCGGGGAGCTGTTTTTT. Translating it yields CASRRGSGTGELFF. Variable domain in full (rest from reference TRBV28 and TRBJ2-2): DVKVTQSSRYLVKRTGEKVFLECVQDMDHENMFWYRQDPGLGLRLIYFSYDVKMKEKGDIPEGYSVSREKKERFSLILESASTNQTSMYLCASRRGSGTGELFFGEGSRLTVL.

The rearrangement joins TRBV21-1 to TRBJ1-2; the D call TRBD1 from the table was never checked on the DNA. TRBV21-1 is recorded as a pseudogene. This CDR3 spans 15 amino acids. In DNA, the CDR3 is TGTGCCAGCAGCAAGGCGCAGGGGAGTAGAGATGGCTACACCTTC. Protein: CASSKAQGSRDGYTF.

The chain uses TRBV5-1 and TRBJ2-6, with TRBD1 matching over 9 bases. Trimming at V came to 4 bases and at J to 8 bases, leaving 4 bases not matched to a gene. In germline, CDR1 is SGHRS, CDR2 YFSETQ. CDR3 length: 14 residues. The CDR3 bases are TGCGCCAGCAGCACCGGGACAGGGACCAACGTCCTGACTTTC. It translates to CASSTGTGTNVLTF.

In its sample, this clone was seen a few times. This chain connects TRBV18 to TRBJ2-6, with no clear D. Germline CDR1 reads KGHSH; CDR2 reads LQKENI. The CDR3 length is 15 residues. Trimming left V 0 bases short and J 0 bases short, with 3 bases between. DNA for the CDR3: TGTGCCAGCTCACCACCCCGCTCTGGGGCCAACGTCCTGACTTTC. The encoded protein is CASSPPRSGANVLTF.

The chain has TRBV6-5 and TRBJ2-5, with 10 bases lining up with TRBD1. The CDR3 spans 14 residues. CDR1 MNHEY and CDR2 SVGAGI come from the germline V gene. V lost 6 bases and J lost 4; bases outside the gene matches: 5. CDR3 in amino acids: CASRPGTGVETQYF. Written as DNA, the CDR3 is TGTGCCAGCAGACCCGGGACAGGGGTAGAGACCCAGTACTTC.

The chain recombines TRBV7-9 with TRBJ2-7, with 11 bases fitting TRBD1. J gave up 4 bases and V 6 bases, and 5 bases lay outside the gene matches. The CDR3 extends over 14 amino acids. CDR1 SEHNR and CDR2 FQNEAQ come from the germline V gene (reference sequence). DNA for the CDR3: TGTGCCAGCAGTACGGACAGGGGGCGATACGAGCAGTACTTC. This gives the protein CASSTDRGRYEQYF. Looking up the rest from reference TRBV7-9 and TRBJ2-7 gives the full variable domain: DTGVSQNPRHKITKRGQNVTFRCDPISEHNRLYWYRQTLGQGPEFLTYFQNEAQLEKSRLLSDRFSAERPKGSFSTLEIQRTEQGDSAMYLCASSTDRGRYEQYFGPGTRLTVT.

This rearrangement joins TRBV19 to TRBJ1-1; TRBD1 might be the D (6 bases). Looked up from germline, CDR1 is LNHDA and CDR2 is SQIVND (reference sequence). The V end lost 7 bases, the J end lost 6 bases, and 12 bases lay between the germline ends. The CDR3 has 12 amino acids. Written as DNA, the CDR3 is TGTGCCAGTATGCCACAGGGCGCTGAAGCTTTCTTT. It yields the protein CASMPQGAEAFF. Together with reference TRBV19 and TRBJ1-1, the CDR3 gives the full variable domain: DGGITQSPKYLFRKEGQNVTLSCEQNLNHDAMYWYRQDPGQGLRLIYYSQIVNDFQKGDIAEGYSVSREKKESFPLTVTSAQKNPTAFYLCASMPQGAEAFFGQGTRLTVV.

The rearrangement joins TRBV19 to TRBJ1-1, with unresolved D. V lost 2 bases and J 5 bases, leaving 15 bases between the germline ends. Germline V gene lookup returns CDR1 LNHDA and CDR2 SQIVND (reference sequence). CDR3 length equals 15 residues. CDR3 protein: CASSILAPPGTEAFF. For the CDR3, the DNA is TGTGCCAGTAGTATACTGGCTCCCCCAGGTACTGAAGCTTTCTTT. Complete variable domain (other parts from reference TRBV19 and TRBJ1-1): DGGITQSPKYLFRKEGQNVTLSCEQNLNHDAMYWYRQDPGQGLRLIYYSQIVNDFQKGDIAEGYSVSREKKESFPLTVTSAQKNPTAFYLCASSILAPPGTEAFFGQGTRLTVV.

The chain couples TRBV7-8 to TRBJ2-3; possibly TRBD1 for D (5 bases). The CDR3 spans 17 residues. Germline loops: CDR1 SGHVS, CDR2 FQNEAQ. V shed 5 bases and J shed 1 base, with 19 bases lying between them. The CDR3 spells CASSPLGEPMRTDTQYF. The DNA for the CDR3 is TGTGCCAGCAGCCCCTTAGGGGAACCGATGCGCACAGATACGCAGTATTTT.

The V call is TRBV30, the J call TRBJ2-4; the D gene is possibly TRBD2 (6 bases). The germline V gene has CDR1 GTSNPN and CDR2 SVGIG (reference sequence). There are 12 residues in the CDR3. The ends were cut back, 3 bases at V and 8 bases at J, with 11 bases in the middle. The CDR3 region has the DNA TGTGCCTGGAGGTTCAGCGGGCACATTCAGTACTTC. Residues: CAWRFSGHIQYF.

The chain links TRBV27 to TRBJ1-1, with TRBD1 matching over 7 bases. V lost 5 bases to trimming and J lost 7 bases; unmatched junction nucleotides: 10. The CDR3 is 14 amino acids. Germline CDR1 MNHEY, CDR2 SMNVEV (reference sequence). The DNA for the CDR3 is TGTGCCAGCAGTATGGGATTAGACAGGGATGAAGCTTTCTTT. Its protein product is CASSMGLDRDEAFF.

The chain carries TRBV7-2 and TRBJ2-3, with 9 bases that match TRBD2. This CDR3 spans 16 amino acids. V lost 4 bases and J lost 0; bases outside the gene matches: 5. Per germline, CDR1 SGHTA and CDR2 FQGNSA. CDR3 coding DNA: TGTGCCAGCAGCTCGCTAGCGGGGTCTAGCACAGATACGCAGTATTTT. This codes for CASSSLAGSSTDTQYF.

V usage is TRBV28 and J usage is TRBJ2-3; the D is unclear. The CDR3 covers 13 residues. With 6 bases removed from V and 0 bases from J, the gap between germline ends came to 7 bases. Looked up from germline, CDR1 is MDHEN and CDR2 is SYDVKM. CDR3 sequence reads: CASSTPSTDTQYF. In DNA, the CDR3 is TGTGCCAGCAGCACACCTAGCACAGATACGCAGTATTTT.